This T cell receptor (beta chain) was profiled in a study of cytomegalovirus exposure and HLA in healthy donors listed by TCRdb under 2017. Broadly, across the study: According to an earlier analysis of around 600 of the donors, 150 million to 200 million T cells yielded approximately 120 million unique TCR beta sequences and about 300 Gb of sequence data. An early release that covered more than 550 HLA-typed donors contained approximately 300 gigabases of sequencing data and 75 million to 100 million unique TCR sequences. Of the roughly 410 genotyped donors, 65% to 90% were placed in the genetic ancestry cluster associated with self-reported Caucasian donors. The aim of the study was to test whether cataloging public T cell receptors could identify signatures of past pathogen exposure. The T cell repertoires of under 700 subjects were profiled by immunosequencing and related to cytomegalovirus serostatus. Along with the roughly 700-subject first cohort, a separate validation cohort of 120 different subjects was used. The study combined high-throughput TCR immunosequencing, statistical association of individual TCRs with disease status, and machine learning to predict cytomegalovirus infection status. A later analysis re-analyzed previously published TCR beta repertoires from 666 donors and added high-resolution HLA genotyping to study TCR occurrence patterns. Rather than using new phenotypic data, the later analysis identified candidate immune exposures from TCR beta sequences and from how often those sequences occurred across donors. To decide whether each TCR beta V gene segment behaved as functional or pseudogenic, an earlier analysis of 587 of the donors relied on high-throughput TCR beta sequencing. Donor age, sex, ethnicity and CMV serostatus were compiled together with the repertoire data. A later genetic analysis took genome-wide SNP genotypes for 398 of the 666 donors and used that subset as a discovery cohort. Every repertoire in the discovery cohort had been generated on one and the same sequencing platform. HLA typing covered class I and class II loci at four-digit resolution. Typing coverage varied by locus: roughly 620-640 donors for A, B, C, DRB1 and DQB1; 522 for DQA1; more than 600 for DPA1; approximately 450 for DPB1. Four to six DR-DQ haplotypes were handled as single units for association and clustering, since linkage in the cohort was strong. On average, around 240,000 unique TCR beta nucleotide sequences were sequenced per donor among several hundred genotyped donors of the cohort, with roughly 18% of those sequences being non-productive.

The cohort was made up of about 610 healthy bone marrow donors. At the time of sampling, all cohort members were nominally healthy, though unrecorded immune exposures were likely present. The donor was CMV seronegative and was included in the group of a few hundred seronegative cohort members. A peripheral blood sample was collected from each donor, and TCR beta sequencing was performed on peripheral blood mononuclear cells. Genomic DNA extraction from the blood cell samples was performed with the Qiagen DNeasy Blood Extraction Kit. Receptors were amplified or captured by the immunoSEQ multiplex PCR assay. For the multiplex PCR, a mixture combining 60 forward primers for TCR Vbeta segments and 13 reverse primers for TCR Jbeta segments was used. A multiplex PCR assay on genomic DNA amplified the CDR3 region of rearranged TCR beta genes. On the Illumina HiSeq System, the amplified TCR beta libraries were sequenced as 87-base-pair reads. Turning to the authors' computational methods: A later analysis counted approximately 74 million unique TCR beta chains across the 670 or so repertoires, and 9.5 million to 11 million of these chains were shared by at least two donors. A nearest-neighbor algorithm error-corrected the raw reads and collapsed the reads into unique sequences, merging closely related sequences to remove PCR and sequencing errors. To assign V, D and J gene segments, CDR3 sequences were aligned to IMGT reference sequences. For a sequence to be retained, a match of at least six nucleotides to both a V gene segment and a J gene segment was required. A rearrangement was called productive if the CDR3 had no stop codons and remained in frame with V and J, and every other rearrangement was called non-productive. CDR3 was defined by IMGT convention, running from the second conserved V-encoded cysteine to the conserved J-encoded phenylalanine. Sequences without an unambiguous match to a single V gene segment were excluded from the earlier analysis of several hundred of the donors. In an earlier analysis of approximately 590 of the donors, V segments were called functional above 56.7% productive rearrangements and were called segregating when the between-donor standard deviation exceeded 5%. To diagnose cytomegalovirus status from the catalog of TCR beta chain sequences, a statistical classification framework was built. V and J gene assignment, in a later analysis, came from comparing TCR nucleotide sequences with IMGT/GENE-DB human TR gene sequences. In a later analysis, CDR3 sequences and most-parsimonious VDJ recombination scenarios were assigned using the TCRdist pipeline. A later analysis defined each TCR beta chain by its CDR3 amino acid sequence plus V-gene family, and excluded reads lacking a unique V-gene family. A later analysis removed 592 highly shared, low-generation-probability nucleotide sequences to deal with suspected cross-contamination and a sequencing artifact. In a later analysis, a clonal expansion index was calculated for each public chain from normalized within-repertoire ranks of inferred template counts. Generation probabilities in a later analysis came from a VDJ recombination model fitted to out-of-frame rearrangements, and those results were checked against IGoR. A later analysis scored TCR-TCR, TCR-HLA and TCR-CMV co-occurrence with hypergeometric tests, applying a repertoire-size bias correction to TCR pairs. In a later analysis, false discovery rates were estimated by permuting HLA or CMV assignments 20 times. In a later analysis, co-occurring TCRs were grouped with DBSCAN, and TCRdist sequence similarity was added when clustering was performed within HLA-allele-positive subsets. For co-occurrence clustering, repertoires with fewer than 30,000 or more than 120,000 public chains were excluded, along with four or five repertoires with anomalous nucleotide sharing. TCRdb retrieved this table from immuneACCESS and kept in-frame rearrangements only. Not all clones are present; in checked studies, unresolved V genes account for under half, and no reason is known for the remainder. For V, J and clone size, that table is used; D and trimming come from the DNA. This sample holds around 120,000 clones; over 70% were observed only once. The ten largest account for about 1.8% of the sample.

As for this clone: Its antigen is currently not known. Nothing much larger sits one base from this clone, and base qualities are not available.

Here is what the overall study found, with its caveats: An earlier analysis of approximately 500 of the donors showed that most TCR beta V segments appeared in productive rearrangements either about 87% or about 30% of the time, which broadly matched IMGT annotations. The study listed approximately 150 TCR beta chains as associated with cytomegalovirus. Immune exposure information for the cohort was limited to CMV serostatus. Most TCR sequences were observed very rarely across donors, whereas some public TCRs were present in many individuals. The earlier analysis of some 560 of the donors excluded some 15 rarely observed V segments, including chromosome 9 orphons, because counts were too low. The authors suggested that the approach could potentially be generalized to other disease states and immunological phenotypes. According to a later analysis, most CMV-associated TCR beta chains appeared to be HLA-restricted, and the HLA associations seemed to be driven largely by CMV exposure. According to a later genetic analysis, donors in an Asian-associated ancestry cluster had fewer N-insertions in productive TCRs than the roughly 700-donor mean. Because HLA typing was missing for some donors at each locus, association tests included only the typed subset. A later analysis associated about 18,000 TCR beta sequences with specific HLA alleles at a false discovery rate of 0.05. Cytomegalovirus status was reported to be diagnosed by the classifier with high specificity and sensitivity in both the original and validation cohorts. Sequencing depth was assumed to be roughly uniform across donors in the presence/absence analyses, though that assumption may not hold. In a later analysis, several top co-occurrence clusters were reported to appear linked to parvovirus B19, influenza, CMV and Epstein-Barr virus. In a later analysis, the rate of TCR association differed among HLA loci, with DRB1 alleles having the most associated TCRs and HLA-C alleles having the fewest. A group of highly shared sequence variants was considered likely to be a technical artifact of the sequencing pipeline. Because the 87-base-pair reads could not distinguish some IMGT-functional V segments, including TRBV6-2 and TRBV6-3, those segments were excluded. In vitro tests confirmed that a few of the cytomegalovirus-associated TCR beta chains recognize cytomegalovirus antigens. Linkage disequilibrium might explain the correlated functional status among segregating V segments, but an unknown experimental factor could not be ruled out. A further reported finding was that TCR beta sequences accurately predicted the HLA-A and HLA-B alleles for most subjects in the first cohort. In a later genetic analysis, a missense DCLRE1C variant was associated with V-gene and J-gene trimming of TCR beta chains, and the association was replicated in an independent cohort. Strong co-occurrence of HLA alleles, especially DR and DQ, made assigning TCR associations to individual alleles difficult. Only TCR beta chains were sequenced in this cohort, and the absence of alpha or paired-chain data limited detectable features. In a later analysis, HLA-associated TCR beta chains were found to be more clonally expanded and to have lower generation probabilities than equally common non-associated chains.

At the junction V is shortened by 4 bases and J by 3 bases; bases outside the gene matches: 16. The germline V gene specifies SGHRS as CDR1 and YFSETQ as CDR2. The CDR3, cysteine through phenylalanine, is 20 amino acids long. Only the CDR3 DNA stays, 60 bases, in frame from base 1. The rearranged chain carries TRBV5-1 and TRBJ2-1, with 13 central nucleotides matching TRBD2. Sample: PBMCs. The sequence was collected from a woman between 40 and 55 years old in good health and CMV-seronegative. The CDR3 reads CASSPVVGLAGERGYNEQFF. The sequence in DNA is TGCGCCAGCAGCCCGGTAGTCGGACTAGCGGGAGAACGAGGCTACAATGAGCAGTTCTTC.